Ten or more counts support the clone carrying this TCR beta chain. The antigen remains undetermined. Libraries from naive CD8 cells were generated from approximately 20,000 to 1,000,000 sorted cells (with 10%, 30% or 50% RNA). These data originate in a study of molecular identifiers for immune sequencing clone quantification. Study at large: In the replicates, RNA derived from about 19,000 or 110,000 naive CD8 cells was divided into five parts, and four were sequenced. Findings of the study overall: Investigators reportedly could detect spiked Jurkat TCR RNA from one cell among approximately 1.1 million naive cells.

From the PCR reads, TCRdb called clonotypes with MiXCR, one entry per CDR3 protein. The data show around 89,000 distinct CDR3 sequences, over 15% seen once. Sequencing input: naive CD8+ T cells from blood, with Jurkat cell RNA spiked in. The subset was: FACS-sorted CD8+CD4-CCR7+CD45RA+ naive T cells. This clonotype originated in a human donor in good health. Some libraries in this study had Jurkat cell RNA spiked in.

The CDR3 is CASSQGNRGIRKDTEAFF. DNA for the CDR3: TGCGCCAGCAGCCAAGGGAACAGGGGAATCAGGAAGGATACTGAAGCTTTCTTT. The chain has TRBV4-1 and TRBJ1-1; 7 nucleotides match TRBD1. CDR3 length: 18 residues. CDR1 MGHRA and CDR2 YSYEKL come from the germline V gene. J gave up 5 bases and V 1 base, and 16 bases lay outside the gene matches.